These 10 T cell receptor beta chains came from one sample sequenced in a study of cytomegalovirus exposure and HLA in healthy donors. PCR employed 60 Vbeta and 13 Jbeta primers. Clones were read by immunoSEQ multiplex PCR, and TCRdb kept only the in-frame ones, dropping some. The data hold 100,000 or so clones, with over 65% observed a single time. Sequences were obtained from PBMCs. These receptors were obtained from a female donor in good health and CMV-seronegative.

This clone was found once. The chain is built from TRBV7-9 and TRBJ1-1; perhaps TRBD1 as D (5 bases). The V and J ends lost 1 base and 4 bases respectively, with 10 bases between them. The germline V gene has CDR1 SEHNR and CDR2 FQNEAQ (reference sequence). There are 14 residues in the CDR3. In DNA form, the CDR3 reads TGTGCCAGCAGCTTAGACGACAGTCGCACTGAAGCTTTCTTT. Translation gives CASSLDDSRTEAFF.

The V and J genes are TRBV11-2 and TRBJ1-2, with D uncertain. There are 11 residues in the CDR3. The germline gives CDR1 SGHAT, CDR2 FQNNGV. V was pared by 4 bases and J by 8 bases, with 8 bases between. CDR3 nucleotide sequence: TGTGCCAGCAGCTCGAATAGCGGCTACACCTTC. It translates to CASSSNSGYTF.

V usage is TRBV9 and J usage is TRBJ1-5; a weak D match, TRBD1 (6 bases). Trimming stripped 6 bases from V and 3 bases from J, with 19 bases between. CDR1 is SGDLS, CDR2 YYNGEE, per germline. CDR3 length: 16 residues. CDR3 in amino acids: CASKTGNRAINQPQHF. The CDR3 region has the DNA TGTGCCAGCAAAACAGGAAACAGGGCGATCAATCAGCCCCAGCATTTT.

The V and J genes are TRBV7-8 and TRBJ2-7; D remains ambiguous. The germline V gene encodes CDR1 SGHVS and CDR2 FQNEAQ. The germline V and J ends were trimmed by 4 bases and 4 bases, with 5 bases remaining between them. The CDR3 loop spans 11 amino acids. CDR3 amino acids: CASSSVYEQYF. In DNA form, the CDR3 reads TGTGCCAGCAGCTCCGTGTACGAGCAGTACTTC.

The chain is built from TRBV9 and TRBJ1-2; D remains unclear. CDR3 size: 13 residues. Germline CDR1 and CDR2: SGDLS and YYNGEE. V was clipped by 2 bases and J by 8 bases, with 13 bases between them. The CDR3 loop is CASSVPGLDGYTF. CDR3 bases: TGTGCCAGCAGCGTGCCCGGACTGGACGGCTACACCTTC.

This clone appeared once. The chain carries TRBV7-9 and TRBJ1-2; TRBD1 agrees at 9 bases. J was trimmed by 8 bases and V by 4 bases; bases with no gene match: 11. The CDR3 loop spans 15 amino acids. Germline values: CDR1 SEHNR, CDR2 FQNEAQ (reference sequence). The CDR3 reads CASSSGTGPHRGYTF. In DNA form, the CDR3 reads TGTGCCAGCAGCTCGGGGACAGGGCCCCATAGAGGCTACACCTTC.

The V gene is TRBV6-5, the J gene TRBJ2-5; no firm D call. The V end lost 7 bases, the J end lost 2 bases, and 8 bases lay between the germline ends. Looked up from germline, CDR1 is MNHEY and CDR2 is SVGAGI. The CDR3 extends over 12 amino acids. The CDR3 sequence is CASMGAQETQYF. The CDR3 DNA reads TGTGCCAGCATGGGCGCACAAGAGACCCAGTACTTC.

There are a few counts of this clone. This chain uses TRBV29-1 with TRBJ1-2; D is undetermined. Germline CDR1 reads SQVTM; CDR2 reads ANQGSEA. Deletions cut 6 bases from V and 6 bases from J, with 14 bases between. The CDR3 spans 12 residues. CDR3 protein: CSVSDSYHGYTF. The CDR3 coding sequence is TGCAGCGTCTCAGACTCCTACCATGGCTACACCTTC.

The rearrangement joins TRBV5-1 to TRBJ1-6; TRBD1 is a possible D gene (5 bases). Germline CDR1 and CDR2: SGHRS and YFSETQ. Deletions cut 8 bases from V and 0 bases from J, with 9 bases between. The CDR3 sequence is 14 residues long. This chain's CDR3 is CARADNSYNSPLHF. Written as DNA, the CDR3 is TGCGCCAGGGCGGACAACTCCTATAATTCACCCCTCCACTTT.

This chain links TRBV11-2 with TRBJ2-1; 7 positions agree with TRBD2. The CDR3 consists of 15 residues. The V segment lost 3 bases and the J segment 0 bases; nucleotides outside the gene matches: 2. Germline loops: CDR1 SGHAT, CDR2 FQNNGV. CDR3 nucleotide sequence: TGTGCCAGCAGCTTCCGGGGGGACTCCTACAATGAGCAGTTCTTC. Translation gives CASSFRGDSYNEQFF.